This T cell receptor (beta chain) was profiled in a study of blood T cell repertoires in COVID-19. Study in general: From the United States, Italy and Spain came samples of acute and convalescent COVID-19. PBMCs, B-cell-depleted T cells, or T cells provided the cDNA or gDNA that made up the material.

Germline CDR1 reads MRHNA; CDR2 reads SNTAGT. The CDR3 contains 15 residues. The V and J ends lost 2 bases and 1 base respectively, with 10 bases between them. In the original analysis: Reference gene primer amplification yielded estimated nucleated cell counts. Produced via immunoSEQ multiplex PCR; TCRdb's table is partial and in-frame only. From that table come the V and J calls and clone size; the DNA was used to work out D and trimming. The sample holds some 80,000 clones, under 95% seen once. Sequences were obtained from peripheral blood. The receptor was derived from a woman aged 80 or over with active or convalescent COVID-19. The J gene is TRBJ2-3, the V gene TRBV6-4, with D tentatively TRBD2 (6 bases). This chain's CDR3 is CASSDGGTGTDTQYF. The CDR3 region has the DNA TGTGCCAGCAGTGACGGGGGGACTGGCACAGATACGCAGTATTTT.